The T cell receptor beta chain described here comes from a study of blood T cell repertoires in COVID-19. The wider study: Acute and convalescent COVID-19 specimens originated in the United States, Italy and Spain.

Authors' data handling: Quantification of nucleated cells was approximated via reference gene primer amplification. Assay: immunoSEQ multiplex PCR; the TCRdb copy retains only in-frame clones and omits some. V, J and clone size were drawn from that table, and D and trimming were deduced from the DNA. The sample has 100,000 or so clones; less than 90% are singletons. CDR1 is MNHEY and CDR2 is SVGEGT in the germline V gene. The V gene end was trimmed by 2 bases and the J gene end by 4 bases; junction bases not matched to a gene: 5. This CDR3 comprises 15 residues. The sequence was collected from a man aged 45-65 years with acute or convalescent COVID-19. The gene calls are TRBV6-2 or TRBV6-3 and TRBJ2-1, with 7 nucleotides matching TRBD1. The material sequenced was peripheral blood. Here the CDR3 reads CASSYLGTAYNEQFF. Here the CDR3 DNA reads TGTGCCAGCAGTTACCTTGGGACAGCTTACAATGAGCAGTTCTTC.